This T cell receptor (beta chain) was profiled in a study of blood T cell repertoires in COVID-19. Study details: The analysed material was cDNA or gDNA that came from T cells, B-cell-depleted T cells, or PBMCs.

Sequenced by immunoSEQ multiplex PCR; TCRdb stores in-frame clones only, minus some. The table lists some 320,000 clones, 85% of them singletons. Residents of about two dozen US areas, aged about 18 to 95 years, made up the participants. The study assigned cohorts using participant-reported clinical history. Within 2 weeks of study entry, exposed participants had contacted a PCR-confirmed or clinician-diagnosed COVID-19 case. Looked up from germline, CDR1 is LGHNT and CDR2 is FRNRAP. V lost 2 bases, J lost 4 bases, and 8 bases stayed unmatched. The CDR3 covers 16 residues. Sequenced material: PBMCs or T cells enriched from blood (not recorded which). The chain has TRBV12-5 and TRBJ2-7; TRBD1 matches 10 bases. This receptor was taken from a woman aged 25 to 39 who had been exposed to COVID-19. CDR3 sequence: CASGLLRTGGDYEQYF. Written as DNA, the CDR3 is TGTGCTAGTGGTTTGCTTCGGACAGGGGGAGATTACGAGCAGTACTTC. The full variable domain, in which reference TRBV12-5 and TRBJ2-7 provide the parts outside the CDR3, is DARVTQTPRHKVTEMGQEVTMRCQPILGHNTVFWYRQTMMQGLELLAYFRNRAPLDDSGMPKDRFSAEMPDATLATLKIQPSEPRDSAVYFCASGLLRTGGDYEQYFGPGTRLTVT.